A single sample is the source of the 8 T cell receptor beta chains below, sequenced in a study of cytomegalovirus exposure and HLA in healthy donors. PCR primers comprised 60 Vbeta and 13 Jbeta primers. Only in-frame clones appear in the TCRdb table, and some are missing; sequencing was by immunoSEQ multiplex PCR. The sample totals about 200,000 clones. The specimen sequenced was PBMCs. The receptors derive from a girl aged 2 to 10 in good health and CMV-seropositive.

The chain recombines TRBV5-1 with TRBJ2-5; 10 bases match TRBD1. The CDR3 loop spans 15 amino acids. V was clipped by 4 bases and J by 11 bases; unmatched bases: 14. Germline-derived CDR1 and CDR2 are SGHRS and YFSETQ. CDR3 DNA: TGCGCCAGCAGCCCGGGACAGGGGAGGCTGAGAGAGCAGTACTTC. Protein sequence: CASSPGQGRLREQYF.

This chain joins TRBV28 and TRBJ2-7; weak D call: TRBD2 (6 bases). This CDR3 contains 15 residues. Germline V gene lookup returns CDR1 MDHEN and CDR2 SYDVKM. V dropped 4 bases and J dropped 0 bases, with 13 bases sitting between them. CDR3 DNA sequence: TGTGCCAGCAGTTCTGGCGGGACGAACTCCTACGAGCAGTACTTC. It encodes CASSSGGTNSYEQYF.

The chain employs TRBV7-2 and TRBJ2-3, with D perhaps matching TRBD2 (6 bases). The germline V gene has CDR1 SGHTA and CDR2 FQGNSA. V lost 0 bases to trimming and J lost 14 bases, with 24 bases between them. The CDR3 covers 16 residues. CDR3 region: CASSLAGGRPRLELYF. The CDR3 coding sequence is TGTGCCAGCAGCTTAGCGGGAGGCCGCCCCCGTCTTGAGCTGTATTTT. The whole variable domain, filled in from reference TRBV7-2 and TRBJ2-3, reads GAGVSQSPSNKVTEKGKDVELRCDPISGHTALYWYRQSLGQGLEFLIYFQGNSAPDKSGLPSDRFSAERTGGSVSTLTIQRTQQEDSAVYLCASSLAGGRPRLELYFGPGTRLTVL.

The DNA of the CDR3 is TGTGCCAGTAGTATCATGGTAGCGGCATACAATGAGCAGTTCTTC. Translation: CASSIMVAAYNEQFF. The chain recombines TRBV19 with TRBJ2-1; tentative D call: TRBD2 (6 bases). The V end lost 3 bases, the J end lost 4 bases, and 13 bases lay between the germline ends. Germline lookup yields CDR1 LNHDA and CDR2 SQIVND (reference sequence). This CDR3 has 15 amino acids.

This chain uses TRBV18 with TRBJ1-1; no definite D call. The CDR3 length is 14 residues. Germline lookup yields CDR1 KGHSH and CDR2 LQKENI. The V and J ends lost 0 bases and 5 bases respectively, with 10 bases between them. This CDR3 reads CASSPPARVTEAFF. CDR3 nucleotide sequence: TGTGCCAGCTCACCACCTGCGCGAGTAACTGAAGCTTTCTTT.

This chain joins TRBV19 and TRBJ2-1; D is perhaps TRBD2 (6 bases). Trimming removed 1 base at V and 4 bases at J, with 26 bases between. Per germline, CDR1 LNHDA and CDR2 SQIVND (reference sequence). The CDR3 runs to 20 residues. As DNA, the CDR3 is TGTGCCAGTAGTATAGTCCGCCGGGGACTCTCCCATCGATTTTACAATGAGCAGTTCTTC. Amino acids: CASSIVRRGLSHRFYNEQFF.

The chain couples TRBV5-4 to TRBJ1-1, with 8 bases fitting TRBD1. This CDR3 has 14 amino acids. With V trimmed by 2 bases and J by 4 bases, 4 bases remained unmatched. Per the germline V gene, CDR1 is SGHNT and CDR2 is YYREEE (reference sequence). CDR3 bases: TGTGCCAGCAGCTTCAGACAGGGGAGCACTGAAGCTTTCTTT. Encoded protein: CASSFRQGSTEAFF.

This chain uses TRBV4-2 with TRBJ2-2; 12 positions match TRBD2. This CDR3 has 15 amino acids. Trimming at V came to 6 bases and at J to 6 bases, leaving 5 bases not matched to a gene. The germline gives CDR1 LGHNA, CDR2 YNFKEQ. The DNA for the CDR3 is TGTGCCAGCAGTCTAGCGGGAGGGCCGCCCGGGGAGCTGTTTTTT. Translated, it gives CASSLAGGPPGELFF.